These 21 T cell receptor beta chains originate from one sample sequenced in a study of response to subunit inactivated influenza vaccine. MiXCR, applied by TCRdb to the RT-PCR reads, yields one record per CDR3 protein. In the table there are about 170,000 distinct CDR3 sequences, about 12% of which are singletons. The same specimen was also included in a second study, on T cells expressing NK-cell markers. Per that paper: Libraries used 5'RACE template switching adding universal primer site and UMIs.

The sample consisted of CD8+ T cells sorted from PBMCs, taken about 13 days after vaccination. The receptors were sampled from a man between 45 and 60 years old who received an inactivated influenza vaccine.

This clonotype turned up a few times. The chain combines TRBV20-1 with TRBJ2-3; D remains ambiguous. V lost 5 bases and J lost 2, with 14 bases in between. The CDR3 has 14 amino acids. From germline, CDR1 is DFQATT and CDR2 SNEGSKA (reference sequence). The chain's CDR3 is CSAATYEDTDTQYF. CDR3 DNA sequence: TGCAGTGCTGCTACGTATGAAGACACAGATACGCAGTATTTT.

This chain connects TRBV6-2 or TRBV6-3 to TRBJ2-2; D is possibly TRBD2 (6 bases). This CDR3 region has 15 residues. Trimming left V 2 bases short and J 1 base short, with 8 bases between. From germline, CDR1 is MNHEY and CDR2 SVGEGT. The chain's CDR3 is CASSYRRENTGELFF. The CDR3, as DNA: TGTGCCAGCAGTTACAGGCGGGAGAACACCGGGGAGCTGTTTTTT.

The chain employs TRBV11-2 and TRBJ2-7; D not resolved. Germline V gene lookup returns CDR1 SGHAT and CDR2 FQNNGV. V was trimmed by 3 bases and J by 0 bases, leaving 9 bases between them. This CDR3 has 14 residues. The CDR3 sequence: CASSFDWGSYEQYF. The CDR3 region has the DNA TGTGCCAGCAGCTTCGACTGGGGCTCCTACGAGCAGTACTTC. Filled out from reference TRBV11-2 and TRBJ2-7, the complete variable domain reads EAGVAQSPRYKIIEKRQSVAFWCNPISGHATLYWYQQILGQGPKLLIQFQNNGVVDDSQLPKDRFSAERLKGVDSTLKIQPAKLEDSAVYLCASSFDWGSYEQYFGPGTRLTVT.

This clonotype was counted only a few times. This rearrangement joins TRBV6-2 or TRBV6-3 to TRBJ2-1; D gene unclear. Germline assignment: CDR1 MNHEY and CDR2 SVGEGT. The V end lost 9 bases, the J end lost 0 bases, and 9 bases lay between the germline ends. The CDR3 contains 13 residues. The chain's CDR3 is CASSGPSYNEQFF. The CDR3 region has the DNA TGTGCCAGTTCCGGGCCCTCCTACAATGAGCAGTTCTTC.

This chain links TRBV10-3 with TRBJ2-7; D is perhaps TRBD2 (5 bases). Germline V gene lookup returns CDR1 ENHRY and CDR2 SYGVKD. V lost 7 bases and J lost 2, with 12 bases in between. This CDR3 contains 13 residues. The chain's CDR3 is CAIKADGTYEQYF. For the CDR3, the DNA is TGTGCCATCAAAGCGGACGGGACCTACGAGCAGTACTTC.

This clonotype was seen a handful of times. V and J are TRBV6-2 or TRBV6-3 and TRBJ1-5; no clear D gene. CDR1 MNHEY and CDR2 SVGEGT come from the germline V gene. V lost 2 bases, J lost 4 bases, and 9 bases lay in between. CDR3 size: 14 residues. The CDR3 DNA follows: TGTGCCAGCAGTTACCTGGCAGATAATCAGCCCCAGCATTTT. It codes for CASSYLADNQPQHF.

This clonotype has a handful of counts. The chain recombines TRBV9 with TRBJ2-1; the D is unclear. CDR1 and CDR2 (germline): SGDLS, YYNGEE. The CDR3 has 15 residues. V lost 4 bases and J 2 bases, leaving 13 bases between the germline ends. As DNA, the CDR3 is TGTGCCAGCAGCCCGCACAGTCCTGCCTACAATGAGCAGTTCTTC. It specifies CASSPHSPAYNEQFF.

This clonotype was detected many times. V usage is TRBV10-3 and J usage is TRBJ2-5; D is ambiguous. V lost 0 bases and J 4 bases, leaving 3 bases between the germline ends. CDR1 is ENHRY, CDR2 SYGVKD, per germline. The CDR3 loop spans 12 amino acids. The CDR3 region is CAISESVETQYF. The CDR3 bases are TGTGCCATCAGTGAGTCTGTAGAGACCCAGTACTTC.

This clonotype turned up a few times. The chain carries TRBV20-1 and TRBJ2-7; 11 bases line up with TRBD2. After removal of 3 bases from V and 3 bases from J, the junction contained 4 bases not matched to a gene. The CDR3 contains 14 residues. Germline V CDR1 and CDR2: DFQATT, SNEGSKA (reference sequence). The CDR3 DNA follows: TGCAGTGCTAGTCCACTAGCGGGAGTCTACGAGCAGTACTTC. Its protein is CSASPLAGVYEQYF.

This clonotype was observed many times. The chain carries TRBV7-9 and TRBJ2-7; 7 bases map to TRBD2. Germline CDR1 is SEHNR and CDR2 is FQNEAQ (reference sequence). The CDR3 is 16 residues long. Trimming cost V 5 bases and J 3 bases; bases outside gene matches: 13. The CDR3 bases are TGTGCCAGCAGCCCTGAGCGGGGTTACACGTACTACGAGCAGTACTTC. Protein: CASSPERGYTYYEQYF.

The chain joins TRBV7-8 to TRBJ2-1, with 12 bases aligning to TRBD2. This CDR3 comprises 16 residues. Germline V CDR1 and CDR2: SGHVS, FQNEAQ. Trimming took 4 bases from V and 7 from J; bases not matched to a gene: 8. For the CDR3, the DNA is TGTGCCAGCAGCTGGGCTAGCGGGAGGGCTTTTAATGAGCAGTTCTTC. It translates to CASSWASGRAFNEQFF.

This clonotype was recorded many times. CDR3 protein: CATQYPEDTQYF. For the CDR3, the DNA is TGTGCCACTCAATACCCCGAAGATACGCAGTATTTT. This rearrangement joins TRBV12-3 or TRBV12-4 to TRBJ2-3; no firm D call. The CDR3 is 12 residues long. Trimming removed 10 bases from V and 5 bases from J, with 13 bases in between.

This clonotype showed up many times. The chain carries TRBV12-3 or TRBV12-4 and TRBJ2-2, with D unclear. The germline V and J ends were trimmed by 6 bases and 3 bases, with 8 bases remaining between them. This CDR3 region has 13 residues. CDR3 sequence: CASRPEYTGELFF. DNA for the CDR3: TGTGCCAGCAGACCTGAGTACACCGGGGAGCTGTTTTTT.

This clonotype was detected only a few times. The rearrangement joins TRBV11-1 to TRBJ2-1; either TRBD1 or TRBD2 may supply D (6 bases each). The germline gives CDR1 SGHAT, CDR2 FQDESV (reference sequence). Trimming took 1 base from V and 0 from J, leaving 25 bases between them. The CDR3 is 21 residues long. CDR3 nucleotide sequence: TGTGCCAGCAGCTTAGTGCTGGGCAGGGGACTCCCCGGGGCCTCCTACAATGAGCAGTTCTTC. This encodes CASSLVLGRGLPGASYNEQFF.

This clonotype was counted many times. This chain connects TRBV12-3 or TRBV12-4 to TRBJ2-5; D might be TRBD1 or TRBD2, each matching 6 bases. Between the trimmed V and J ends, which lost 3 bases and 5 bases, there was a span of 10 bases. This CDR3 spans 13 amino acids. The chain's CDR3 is CASSLGGGETQYF. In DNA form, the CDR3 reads TGTGCCAGCAGTTTGGGGGGCGGGGAGACCCAGTACTTC.

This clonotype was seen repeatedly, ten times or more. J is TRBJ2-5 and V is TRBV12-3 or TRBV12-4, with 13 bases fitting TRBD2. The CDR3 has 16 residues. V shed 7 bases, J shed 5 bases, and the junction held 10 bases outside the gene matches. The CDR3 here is CASTPTSGRALETQYF. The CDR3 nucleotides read TGTGCCAGCACCCCCACTAGCGGGAGGGCCTTGGAGACCCAGTACTTC.

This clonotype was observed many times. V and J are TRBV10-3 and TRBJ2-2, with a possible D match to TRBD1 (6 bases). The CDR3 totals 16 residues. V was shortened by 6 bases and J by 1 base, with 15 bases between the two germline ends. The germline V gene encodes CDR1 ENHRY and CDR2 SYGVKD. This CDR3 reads CAIRSTGTLNTGELFF. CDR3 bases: TGTGCCATCAGATCGACGGGGACACTGAACACCGGGGAGCTGTTTTTT.

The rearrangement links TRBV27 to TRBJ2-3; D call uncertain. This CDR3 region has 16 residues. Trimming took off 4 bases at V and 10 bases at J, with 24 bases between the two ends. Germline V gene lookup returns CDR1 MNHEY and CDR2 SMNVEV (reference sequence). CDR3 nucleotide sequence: TGTGCCAGCAGTTCACTCAGCTCCCGGATCTTTCCGGCGCAGTATTTT. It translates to CASSSLSSRIFPAQYF.

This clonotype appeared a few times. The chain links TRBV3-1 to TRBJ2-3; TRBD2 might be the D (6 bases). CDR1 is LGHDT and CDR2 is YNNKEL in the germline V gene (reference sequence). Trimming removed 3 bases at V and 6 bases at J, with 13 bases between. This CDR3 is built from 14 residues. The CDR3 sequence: CASSHSGSPDTQYF. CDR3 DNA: TGTGCCAGCAGCCACTCCGGGAGCCCCGATACGCAGTATTTT.

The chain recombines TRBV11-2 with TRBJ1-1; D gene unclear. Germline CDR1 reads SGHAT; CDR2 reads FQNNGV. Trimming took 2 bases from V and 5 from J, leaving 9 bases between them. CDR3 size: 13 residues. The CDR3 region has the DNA TGTGCCAGCAGCTTAATATGGGGTACTGAAGCTTTCTTT. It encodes CASSLIWGTEAFF. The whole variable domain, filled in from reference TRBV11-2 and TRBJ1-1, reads EAGVAQSPRYKIIEKRQSVAFWCNPISGHATLYWYQQILGQGPKLLIQFQNNGVVDDSQLPKDRFSAERLKGVDSTLKIQPAKLEDSAVYLCASSLIWGTEAFFGQGTRLTVV.

The CDR3 nucleotides read TGTGCCAGTGGGGGGACAGGGTCCGGGGAGCTGTTTTTT. This translates into CASGGTGSGELFF. The V gene is TRBV7-9, the J gene TRBJ2-2; 9 nucleotides line up with TRBD1. V lost 9 bases, J lost 6 bases, and 5 bases stayed unmatched. The CDR3 extends over 13 amino acids. CDR1 SEHNR and CDR2 FQNEAQ come from the germline V gene (reference sequence). Full variable domain (missing parts from reference TRBV7-9 and TRBJ2-2): DTGVSQNPRHKITKRGQNVTFRCDPISEHNRLYWYRQTLGQGPEFLTYFQNEAQLEKSRLLSDRFSAERPKGSFSTLEIQRTEQGDSAMYLCASGGTGSGELFFGEGSRLTVL.